This T cell receptor (beta chain) was recorded in a study of blood T cell repertoires in COVID-19. The CDR3 spans 14 residues. Unmatched junction bases numbered 4, after V lost 2 bases and J lost 6 bases. Germline V CDR1 and CDR2: MGHRA, YSYEKL. This clone was seen a handful of times. Under the authors' procedure: Reference gene primer amplification gave estimated nucleated cell counts. Sequenced by immunoSEQ multiplex PCR; TCRdb stores in-frame clones only, minus some. V, J and clone size were drawn from that table, and D and trimming were deduced from the DNA. The sample includes around 300,000 clones, approximately 85% of them seen just once.

Input material: peripheral blood. The clonotype comes from a man between 18 and 35 years old with active or convalescent COVID-19. V usage is TRBV4-1 and J usage is TRBJ1-2, with TRBD1 matching 9 bases. Here the CDR3 DNA reads TGCGCCAGCAGCCAACCCCGGACAGGGGATGGCTACACCTTC. Translated, it gives CASSQPRTGDGYTF.